Sequencing of this T cell receptor (beta chain) was carried out in a study of blood T cell repertoires in COVID-19. Study-wide background: COVID-19 samples from acute and convalescent phases originated in the United States, Italy and Spain.

Repertoires were generated with immunoSEQ multiplex PCR, while TCRdb's copy carries only in-frame clones and drops some. Seen here are 250,000 to 350,000 clones, approximately 88% observed once, and the top ten hold roughly 1.5%. The CDR3 covers 15 residues. V lost 2 bases and J lost 4; bases outside the gene matches: 5. Germline V CDR1 and CDR2: SGHRS, YFSETQ. The receptor was derived from a human donor with COVID-19, enrolled during active disease. The donor label of this sample is uncertain. Sequenced input: peripheral blood. The V gene is TRBV5-1, the J gene TRBJ2-3; 9 bases align to TRBD1. This CDR3 reads CASSLQGALADTQYF. For the CDR3, the DNA is TGCGCCAGCAGCTTACAGGGGGCCTTGGCAGATACGCAGTATTTT. Based on the CDR3 plus reference TRBV5-1 and TRBJ2-3, the full variable domain is KAGVTQTPRYLIKTRGQQVTLSCSPISGHRSVSWYQQTPGQGLQFLFEYFSETQRNKGNFPGRFSGRQFSNSRSEMNVSTLELGDSALYLCASSLQGALADTQYFGPGTRLTVL.